The 30 T cell receptor beta chains below all came from one sample that was sequenced in a study of blood T cell repertoires in COVID-19. The table came from immunoSEQ multiplex PCR; TCRdb's copy has only in-frame clones and leaves some out. The table shows about 64,000 clones, with 85% to 90% occurring only once. What was sequenced was PBMCs or T cells enriched from blood (not recorded which). These receptors came from a woman aged 40 to 50 who had recovered from COVID-19.

This chain links TRBV18 with TRBJ2-5; 12 bases agree with TRBD1. CDR3 size: 15 residues. Germline-derived CDR1 and CDR2 are KGHSH and LQKENI. Trimming at V came to 2 bases and at J to 5 bases, leaving 3 bases not matched to a gene. In DNA, the CDR3 is TGTGCCAGCTCACCAGGGACAGGGGGCATGGAGACCCAGTACTTC. Encoded protein: CASSPGTGGMETQYF.

This sequence joins TRBV12-3 or TRBV12-4 and TRBJ1-1, with D unresolved. This CDR3 has 13 amino acids. V was cut by 2 bases and J by 3 bases, with 7 bases left in between. The CDR3 sequence is CASSLLTDTEAFF. DNA for the CDR3: TGTGCCAGCAGTTTACTTACGGACACTGAAGCTTTCTTT.

The chain uses TRBV4-2 and TRBJ2-5; 9 bases are shared with TRBD2. The CDR3 has 18 amino acids. Per the germline V gene, CDR1 is LGHNA and CDR2 is YNFKEQ. V was pared by 0 bases and J by 1 base, with 9 bases of the junction left unmatched. The CDR3 is CASSQEGLAGAPQETQYF. CDR3 DNA sequence: TGTGCCAGCAGCCAAGAGGGGTTAGCGGGGGCACCCCAAGAGACCCAGTACTTC.

This clone appeared a single time. The chain is built from TRBV6-1 and TRBJ2-3; 8 bases are a match to TRBD2. This CDR3 has 14 residues. CDR1 is MNHNS and CDR2 is SASEGT in the germline V gene. The ends lost 1 base at V and 6 bases at J; junction bases unmatched: 3. The CDR3 DNA sequence: TGTGCCAGCAGTGAAGGACTAGCGATCGATACGCAGTATTTT. Encoded protein: CASSEGLAIDTQYF.

This clone was counted only a few times. V and J are TRBV6-5 and TRBJ1-3; D may be TRBD1 (6 bases). V was shortened by 5 bases and J by 2 bases, with 10 bases between the two germline ends. This CDR3 contains 14 residues. Germline loops: CDR1 MNHEY, CDR2 SVGAGI. CDR3 DNA sequence: TGTGCCAGCAGTCCCACAGGGACTGGAAACACCATATATTTT. Encoded protein: CASSPTGTGNTIYF.

The chain carries TRBV3-1 (or the pseudogene TRBV3-2) and TRBJ2-7, with no clear D. The CDR3 totals 11 residues. V shed 0 bases and J shed 6 bases, with 3 bases lying between them. CDR1 and CDR2 (germline): LGHDT, YNNKEL (reference sequence). In DNA form, the CDR3 reads TGTGCCAGCAGCCAAGATCTCGAGCAGTACTTC. As protein: CASSQDLEQYF.

This chain uses TRBV24-1 with TRBJ2-1; no definite D call. This CDR3 region has 12 residues. CDR1 KGHDR and CDR2 SFDVKD come from the germline V gene. Trimming cost V 9 bases and J 5 bases, with 10 bases left between them. The DNA of the CDR3 is TGTGCCACCCACGACAACGACAATGAGCAGTTCTTC. Its protein is CATHDNDNEQFF.

The gene calls are TRBV29-1 and TRBJ2-5; maybe TRBD2 (5 bases). Germline CDR1 is SQVTM and CDR2 is ANQGSEA. V lost 4 bases, J lost 5 bases, and 14 bases lay in between. The length of the CDR3 is 13 residues. CDR3 nucleotides: TGCAGCGTTGTCGGGAACTTGGGGGAGACCCAGTACTTC. As protein: CSVVGNLGETQYF.

J is TRBJ2-1 and V is TRBV2, with 7 bases identical to TRBD1. CDR3 length: 14 amino acids. Germline values: CDR1 SNHLY, CDR2 FYNNEI. The trim removed 7 bases at V and 2 bases at J, leaving 5 bases unmatched. The CDR3 sequence is CASKSDRAYNEQFF. DNA for the CDR3: TGTGCCAGCAAGTCTGACAGGGCCTACAATGAGCAGTTCTTC.

The J gene is TRBJ2-7, the V gene TRBV6-5; TRBD1 might be the D (8 bases). V lost 6 bases, J lost 3 bases, and 12 bases lay in between. The CDR3 contains 13 residues. The V gene's germline CDR1 is MNHEY and CDR2 SVGAGI. DNA for the CDR3: TGTGCCAGCAGCAGCGGGACAGGCTACGAGCAGTACTTC. Amino acid sequence: CASSSGTGYEQYF.

The CDR3 spells CSVEERAGGNTEAFF. The CDR3 region has the DNA TGCAGCGTTGAAGAAAGAGCGGGGGGTAACACTGAAGCTTTCTTT. This chain links TRBV29-1 with TRBJ1-1; tentative D call: TRBD1 (5 bases). Germline CDR1 SQVTM, CDR2 ANQGSEA. Trimming removed 0 bases from V and 2 bases from J, with 13 bases in between. The CDR3 is 15 residues long.

The chain uses TRBV9 and TRBJ2-3, with TRBD2 matching over 7 bases. The CDR3 extends over 15 amino acids. Losses at the gene ends were 4 bases for V and 4 bases for J; bases not matched to a gene: 9. Germline V gene sequence: CDR1 SGDLS, CDR2 YYNGEE. The CDR3 here is CASSPGRGSSDTQYF. The CDR3 DNA follows: TGTGCCAGCAGCCCGGGGAGGGGTAGTTCAGATACGCAGTATTTT.

The J gene is TRBJ1-1, the V gene TRBV9; D call uncertain. This CDR3 is 13 amino acids long. Germline V CDR1 and CDR2: SGDLS, YYNGEE. The V gene lost 2 bases and the J gene lost 0 bases, with 5 bases spanning the gap. The CDR3 reads CASSVQMNTEAFF. The CDR3 bases are TGTGCCAGCAGCGTGCAGATGAACACTGAAGCTTTCTTT.

The gene calls are TRBV19 and TRBJ1-5, with D tentatively TRBD1 (6 bases). V dropped 3 bases and J dropped 4 bases, with 10 bases sitting between them. Germline lookup yields CDR1 LNHDA and CDR2 SQIVND (reference sequence). There are 14 residues in the CDR3. CDR3 sequence (DNA): TGTGCCAGTAGTATTCGGACAGAGAATCAGCCCCAGCATTTT. This translates into CASSIRTENQPQHF.

This chain joins TRBV3-1 (or the pseudogene TRBV3-2) and TRBJ2-4; 8 bases map to TRBD1. The germline CDR1 and CDR2 sequences are LGHDT and YNNKEL (reference sequence). This CDR3 region has 15 residues. With V trimmed by 0 bases and J by 6 bases, 4 bases remained unmatched. Here the CDR3 reads CASSQDPGQGNIQYF. CDR3 nucleotide sequence: TGTGCCAGCAGCCAAGATCCCGGACAGGGAAACATTCAGTACTTC.

The V and J genes are TRBV2 and TRBJ2-1; the D is unclear. Per germline, CDR1 SNHLY and CDR2 FYNNEI. The CDR3 is 13 amino acids. Trimming removed 6 bases at V and 7 bases at J, with 13 bases between. This CDR3 is CASRARGTNEQFF. DNA for the CDR3: TGTGCCAGCAGGGCACGCGGAACGAATGAGCAGTTCTTC.

The rearrangement uses TRBV7-2 and TRBJ1-2; the D gene is possibly TRBD1 (5 bases). V was clipped by 6 bases and J by 6 bases, with 23 bases between them. The CDR3 runs to 16 residues. Per the germline V gene, CDR1 is SGHTA and CDR2 is FQGNSA. CDR3 nucleotide sequence: TGTGCCAGCAGTCAAACCCTCGGGGGGGTGAAAGATGGCTACACCTTC. Amino acids: CASSQTLGGVKDGYTF.

Only a few counts were recorded for this clone. CDR3 DNA: TGCGCCAGCAGCCCCACCCCGGGAGGCAGATCGGTGCTGAACACTGAAGCTTTCTTT. Its translation is CASSPTPGGRSVLNTEAFF. The genes are TRBV10-1 and TRBJ1-1; D remains ambiguous. Germline CDR1 is WNHNN and CDR2 is SYGVQD (reference sequence). This CDR3 comprises 19 residues. V was cut by 6 bases and J by 0 bases, with 26 bases left in between.

This sequence joins TRBV19 and TRBJ1-1; perhaps TRBD1 as D (5 bases). CDR3 length: 16 amino acids. Germline V gene data show CDR1 as LNHDA and CDR2 as SQIVND (reference sequence). V was pared by 3 bases and J by 0 bases, with 14 bases between. CDR3 amino acids: CASSMGQGGMNTEAFF. CDR3 nucleotide sequence: TGTGCCAGTAGTATGGGGCAGGGCGGGATGAACACTGAAGCTTTCTTT.

CDR3 region: CASSQDWVAGGYEQFF. The CDR3 bases are TGTGCCAGCAGCCAAGATTGGGTAGCGGGGGGGTATGAGCAGTTCTTC. This chain uses TRBV3-1 (or the pseudogene TRBV3-2) with TRBJ2-1; 11 positions match TRBD2. J lost 8 bases, V lost 0 bases, and 6 bases had no gene match. Germline loops: CDR1 LGHDT, CDR2 YNNKEL (reference sequence). The CDR3 is 16 residues long.

The chain recombines TRBV5-1 with TRBJ1-4; D is uncertain. This CDR3 region has 13 residues. Trimming removed 4 bases from V and 5 bases from J, with 9 bases in between. Germline-derived CDR1 and CDR2 are SGHRS and YFSETQ. The CDR3 spells CASSDRVNEKLFF. The DNA for the CDR3 is TGCGCCAGCAGCGATAGAGTCAATGAAAAACTGTTTTTT.

The J gene is TRBJ2-5, the V gene TRBV3-1 (or the pseudogene TRBV3-2); maybe TRBD2 (5 bases). Germline lookup yields CDR1 LGHDT and CDR2 YNNKEL (reference sequence). The CDR3 has 13 residues. Trimming left V 2 bases short and J 4 bases short, with 8 bases between. CDR3 protein: CASSQRGRETQYF. CDR3 bases: TGTGCCAGCAGCCAACGGGGAAGAGAGACCCAGTACTTC.

The V call is TRBV19, the J call TRBJ2-7; D is perhaps TRBD1 (5 bases). The CDR3 is 14 amino acids. Per the germline V gene, CDR1 is LNHDA and CDR2 is SQIVND (reference sequence). Trimming removed 1 base at V and 0 bases at J, with 7 bases between. The CDR3: CASSIATDSYEQYF. CDR3 nucleotide sequence: TGTGCCAGTAGTATAGCGACAGACTCCTACGAGCAGTACTTC.

The chain joins TRBV5-8 to TRBJ2-1; 14 bases align to TRBD2. Per germline, CDR1 SGHTS and CDR2 YDEGEE. Trimming removed 4 bases from V and 7 bases from J; junction bases left unmatched: 4. The length of the CDR3 is 15 residues. The CDR3, as DNA: TGTGCCAGCAGCCTGACTAGCGGGGGGGCGAATGAGCAGTTCTTC. The encoded protein is CASSLTSGGANEQFF.

The J gene is TRBJ1-3, the V gene TRBV6-5, with unresolved D. The ends were cut back, 4 bases at V and 0 bases at J, with 13 bases in the middle. The CDR3 sequence is 16 residues long. Germline CDR1 and CDR2: MNHEY and SVGAGI. The CDR3 protein is CASSSLIGVSGNTIYF. The CDR3 coding sequence is TGTGCCAGCAGTTCTCTGATCGGGGTCTCTGGAAACACCATATATTTT.

The chain joins TRBV5-1 to TRBJ2-3; D is unresolved. In germline, CDR1 is SGHRS, CDR2 YFSETQ. The CDR3 runs 12 residues. V shed 4 bases and J shed 2 bases, with 5 bases lying between them. The CDR3 loop reads CASSQNTDTQYF. Written as DNA, the CDR3 is TGCGCCAGCAGCCAGAACACAGATACGCAGTATTTT. The entire variable domain, with the rest obtained from reference TRBV5-1 and TRBJ2-3, is as follows: KAGVTQTPRYLIKTRGQQVTLSCSPISGHRSVSWYQQTPGQGLQFLFEYFSETQRNKGNFPGRFSGRQFSNSRSEMNVSTLELGDSALYLCASSQNTDTQYFGPGTRLTVL.

The gene calls are TRBV7-6 and TRBJ2-7; 9 positions match TRBD1. Germline V lookup: CDR1 SGHVS, CDR2 FNYEAQ. This CDR3 is 15 amino acids long. The V segment lost 5 bases and the J segment 12 bases; nucleotides outside the gene matches: 17. The CDR3 bases are TGTGCCAGCAGCCCCGGAGGTTCGGGGGACAGGGTTTGGTACTTC. Encoded protein: CASSPGGSGDRVWYF.

The chain recombines TRBV7-9 with TRBJ2-3, with 7 nucleotides matching TRBD2. V was clipped by 5 bases and J by 1 base; unmatched bases: 12. Germline V gene sequence: CDR1 SEHNR, CDR2 FQNEAQ (reference sequence). The CDR3 consists of 17 residues. CDR3 DNA sequence: TGTGCCAGCAGCCCGACTAGCCCGGAACGGGGCACAGATACGCAGTATTTT. This codes for CASSPTSPERGTDTQYF.

J is TRBJ2-1 and V is TRBV6-5; D ambiguous. Germline V lookup: CDR1 MNHEY, CDR2 SVGAGI. This CDR3 spans 13 amino acids. The V gene lost 11 bases and the J gene lost 8 bases, with 19 bases spanning the gap. Here the CDR3 DNA reads TGTGCCTGCTTGGGTCTCCGACTGTATGAGCAGTTCTTC. It is translated as CACLGLRLYEQFF.

V and J are TRBV6-5 and TRBJ1-2, with D perhaps matching TRBD1 (6 bases). Germline V lookup: CDR1 MNHEY, CDR2 SVGAGI. The CDR3 sequence is 15 residues long. Trimming pared 6 bases from V and 2 bases from J, leaving 16 bases between. The CDR3 DNA follows: TGTGCCAGCAGCGAGAATTCCGACAGGAACTATGGCTACACCTTC. As protein: CASSENSDRNYGYTF.